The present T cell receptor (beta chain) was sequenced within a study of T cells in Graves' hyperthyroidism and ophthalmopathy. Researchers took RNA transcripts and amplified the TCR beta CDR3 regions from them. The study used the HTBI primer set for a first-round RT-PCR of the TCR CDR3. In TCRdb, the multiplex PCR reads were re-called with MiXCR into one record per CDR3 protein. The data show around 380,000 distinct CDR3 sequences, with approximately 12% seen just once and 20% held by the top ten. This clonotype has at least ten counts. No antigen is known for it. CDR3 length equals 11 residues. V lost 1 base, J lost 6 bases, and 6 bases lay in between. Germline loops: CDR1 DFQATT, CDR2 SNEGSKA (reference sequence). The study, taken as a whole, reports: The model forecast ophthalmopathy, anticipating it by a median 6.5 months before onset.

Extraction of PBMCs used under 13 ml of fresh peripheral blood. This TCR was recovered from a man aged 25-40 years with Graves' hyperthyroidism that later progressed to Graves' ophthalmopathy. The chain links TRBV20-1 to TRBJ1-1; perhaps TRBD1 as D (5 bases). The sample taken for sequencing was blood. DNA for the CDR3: TGCAGTGCTAGAGTACAGGCTGAAGCTTTCTTT. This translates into CSARVQAEAFF.